Presented here are 20 T cell receptor beta chains from one specimen sequenced in a study of CD8+ T cells in alopecia areata. Specified treatment: oral pan-JAK inhibitor, 5-10 mg twice daily. Following RNA extraction, reverse transcription yielded cDNA that acted as the sequencing template. Repertoires were generated with immunoSEQ multiplex PCR, while TCRdb's copy carries only in-frame clones and drops some. The table includes some 180,000 clones, 40% to 65% detected once. The sequencing here drew on CD8+ T cells sorted from blood, taken at week 24, from a patient treated with tofacitinib. These TCRs come from a human donor with alopecia areata.

The rearrangement joins TRBV2 to TRBJ2-5; 10 bases are a match to TRBD1. The CDR3 length is 17 residues. The germline V gene encodes CDR1 SNHLY and CDR2 FYNNEI. Trimming removed 5 bases from V and 7 bases from J; junction bases left unmatched: 16. The CDR3 sequence: CASSHPFGTGEFGTQYF. CDR3 in DNA: TGTGCCAGCAGTCATCCTTTCGGGACAGGGGAATTTGGGACCCAGTACTTC.

The V call is TRBV4-3, the J call TRBJ2-1; no clear D gene. CDR3 length equals 15 residues. The V and J ends lost 0 bases and 1 base respectively, with 7 bases between them. In germline, CDR1 is LGHNA, CDR2 YSLEER. The CDR3 DNA follows: TGCGCCAGCAGCCAAGATCGGTGGTCCTACAATGAGCAGTTCTTC. It specifies CASSQDRWSYNEQFF.

This chain links TRBV30 with TRBJ1-2; 8 positions match TRBD1. In germline, CDR1 is GTSNPN, CDR2 SVGIG (reference sequence). This CDR3 comprises 14 residues. The V segment lost 0 bases and the J segment 4 bases; nucleotides outside the gene matches: 4. In nucleotides, the CDR3 is TGTGCCTGGAGTGTCTCAGGGGGCGCCTATGGCTACACCTTC. This translates into CAWSVSGGAYGYTF.

The gene calls are TRBV30 and TRBJ2-1; 7 bases align to TRBD1. This CDR3 region has 14 residues. Losses at the gene ends were 1 base for V and 9 bases for J; bases not matched to a gene: 9. CDR1 GTSNPN and CDR2 SVGIG come from the germline V gene (reference sequence). CDR3 in amino acids: CAWSEGRGTTEQFF. The CDR3 DNA reads as TGTGCCTGGAGTGAGGGCAGGGGGACGACTGAGCAGTTCTTC.

This chain uses TRBV7-9 with TRBJ2-7; D is uncertain. V was pared by 2 bases and J by 1 base, with 6 bases between. The length of the CDR3 is 13 residues. Germline CDR1 is SEHNR and CDR2 is FQNEAQ (reference sequence). CDR3 residues: CASSLTLSYEQYF. CDR3 DNA sequence: TGTGCCAGCAGCTTAACTTTGTCCTACGAGCAGTACTTC.

This clone is a singleton in its sample. This rearrangement joins TRBV27 to TRBJ2-1, with TRBD2 identical over 15 bases. The CDR3 extends over 16 amino acids. The ends lost 5 bases at V and 6 bases at J; junction bases unmatched: 5. Germline V gene data show CDR1 as MNHEY and CDR2 as SMNVEV (reference sequence). CDR3 in amino acids: CASSPRTSGGGNEQFF. CDR3 sequence (DNA): TGTGCCAGCAGTCCCAGGACTAGCGGGGGGGGCAATGAGCAGTTCTTC.

The table lists this clone with a few counts. The sample has other DNA sequences that encode this CDR3 too. V and J are TRBV5-6 and TRBJ2-7; no definite D call. Germline V gene lookup returns CDR1 SGHDT and CDR2 YYEEEE. The CDR3 consists of 14 residues. Trimming stripped 0 bases from V and 0 bases from J, with 7 bases between. The CDR3 DNA sequence: TGTGCCAGCAGCTTGGGCAGTAGCTCCTACGAGCAGTACTTC. Protein product: CASSLGSSSYEQYF.

The gene calls are TRBV11-2 and TRBJ2-3; D ambiguous. This CDR3 has 15 amino acids. Germline V CDR1 and CDR2: SGHAT, FQNNGV. Between the trimmed V and J ends, which lost 3 bases and 0 bases, there was a span of 10 bases. CDR3 in amino acids: CASSFRFESTDTQYF. The CDR3 DNA follows: TGTGCCAGCAGCTTTCGCTTCGAAAGCACAGATACGCAGTATTTT. Together with reference TRBV11-2 and TRBJ2-3, the CDR3 gives the full variable domain: EAGVAQSPRYKIIEKRQSVAFWCNPISGHATLYWYQQILGQGPKLLIQFQNNGVVDDSQLPKDRFSAERLKGVDSTLKIQPAKLEDSAVYLCASSFRFESTDTQYFGPGTRLTVL.

This chain connects TRBV7-8 to TRBJ2-2; the D is unclear. CDR3 length equals 13 residues. V dropped 5 bases and J dropped 7 bases, with 11 bases sitting between them. The V gene's germline CDR1 is SGHVS and CDR2 FQNEAQ. In DNA form, the CDR3 reads TGTGCCAGCAGCCCACGGGCGAACGGGGAGCTGTTTTTT. Its translation: CASSPRANGELFF.

This CDR3 reads CASSDSYYEQYF. CDR3 bases: TGCGCCAGCAGTGACAGCTACTACGAGCAGTACTTC. The V call is TRBV10-2, the J call TRBJ2-7; D uncertain. CDR3 length: 12 residues. From germline, CDR1 is WSHSY and CDR2 SAAADI. The germline V and J ends were trimmed by 3 bases and 3 bases, with 6 bases remaining between them.

The rearrangement uses TRBV12-5 and TRBJ1-3; the match to TRBD1 covers 10 bases. The V gene end was trimmed by 0 bases and the J gene end by 4 bases; junction bases not matched to a gene: 18. This CDR3 contains 21 residues. Looked up from germline, CDR1 is LGHNT and CDR2 is FRNRAP. CDR3 in amino acids: CASGLVATLGQGPRGGNTIYF. The CDR3 nucleotides are TGTGCTAGTGGTTTGGTGGCTACCTTGGGACAGGGGCCTCGTGGGGGAAACACCATATATTTT.

This clone occurred a few times. The rearrangement links TRBV27 to TRBJ2-7; possibly TRBD2 for D (5 bases). The V and J ends lost 3 bases and 7 bases respectively, with 13 bases between them. Per germline, CDR1 MNHEY and CDR2 SMNVEV (reference sequence). The CDR3 has 13 amino acids. The CDR3: CASSLLGSGEQYF. In nucleotides, the CDR3 is TGTGCCAGCAGTTTGCTGGGGAGTGGGGAGCAGTACTTC.

This chain joins TRBV5-6 and TRBJ2-7; D not certain. This CDR3 contains 13 residues. The V end was cut by 0 bases, the J end by 4 bases, with 8 bases between. Germline loops: CDR1 SGHDT, CDR2 YYEEEE. The CDR3, as DNA: TGTGCCAGCAGCTTGGAGGCAGATTACGAGCAGTACTTC. Encoded protein: CASSLEADYEQYF.

The V and J genes are TRBV30 and TRBJ2-5; D is unclear. The CDR3 consists of 13 residues. V gave up 0 bases and J gave up 2 bases, with 7 bases separating them. The germline V gene has CDR1 GTSNPN and CDR2 SVGIG (reference sequence). DNA for the CDR3: TGTGCCTGGAGTGTATCCCTTCAAGAGACCCAGTACTTC. Translating gives CAWSVSLQETQYF.

This clone has only a few counts. This sequence joins TRBV5-1 and TRBJ1-2; TRBD1 agrees at 11 bases. The CDR3 totals 16 residues. V shed 4 bases, J shed 4 bases, and the junction held 9 bases outside the gene matches. Per germline, CDR1 SGHRS and CDR2 YFSETQ. CDR3 coding DNA: TGCGCCAGCAGCGCGGAACCGGGACAGGGGGGCTATGGCTACACCTTC. It is translated as CASSAEPGQGGYGYTF.

V and J are TRBV11-2 and TRBJ2-3; TRBD2 matches at 7 bases. Germline-derived CDR1 and CDR2 are SGHAT and FQNNGV. This CDR3 spans 13 amino acids. After removal of 2 bases from V and 4 bases from J, the junction contained 0 bases not matched to a gene. The CDR3 DNA sequence: TGTGCCAGCAGCTTAAGCGGGGCAGATACGCAGTATTTT. This codes for CASSLSGADTQYF.

The CDR3 sequence is CASSQAGEGANYGYTF. The CDR3, as DNA: TGTGCCAGCAGTCAGGCGGGGGAGGGGGCGAACTATGGCTACACCTTC. The rearrangement links TRBV6-6 to TRBJ1-2, with 7 bases identical to TRBD1. The CDR3 length is 16 residues. V lost 5 bases to trimming and J lost 2 bases; unmatched junction nucleotides: 11. The germline gives CDR1 MNHNY, CDR2 SVGAGI (reference sequence).

This rearrangement joins TRBV6-4 to TRBJ2-2; the match to TRBD1 covers 8 bases. J was trimmed by 6 bases and V by 6 bases; bases with no gene match: 12. Germline V lookup: CDR1 MRHNA, CDR2 SNTAGT. The CDR3 length is 16 residues. The CDR3 DNA sequence: TGTGCCAGCAGCCCCCGGACAGGGAATTTGGCCGGGGAGCTGTTTTTT. Translating gives CASSPRTGNLAGELFF.

Only a few counts were recorded for this clone. This chain joins TRBV4-1 and TRBJ1-4; D is possibly TRBD1 (5 bases). This CDR3 comprises 11 residues. Per the germline V gene, CDR1 is MGHRA and CDR2 is YSYEKL. The ends were cut back, 4 bases at V and 12 bases at J, with 9 bases in the middle. CDR3 region: CASSPGAELFF. The CDR3 DNA follows: TGCGCCAGCAGCCCCGGGGCAGAACTGTTTTTT.

This clone has a handful of counts. The V and J genes are TRBV27 and TRBJ1-5; tentative D call: TRBD1 (5 bases). Trimming left V 4 bases short and J 7 bases short, with 17 bases between. This CDR3 is built from 15 residues. Germline V gene data show CDR1 as MNHEY and CDR2 as SMNVEV (reference sequence). CDR3 region: CASSSAGTQRQPQHF. CDR3 in DNA: TGTGCCAGCAGTTCTGCCGGGACCCAAAGGCAGCCCCAGCATTTT.